What follows are 14 T cell receptor beta chains derived from one specimen sequenced in a study of blood T cell repertoires in COVID-19. Sequencing was performed with immunoSEQ multiplex PCR; in TCRdb, only in-frame clones are kept and a portion is missing. The sample has about 65,000 clones, 81% seen once. What was sequenced was peripheral blood. Receptors originate from an elderly man with acute or convalescent COVID-19.

The CDR3 here is CASSGEKMNTEAFF. CDR3 DNA: TGTGCCAGCTCAGGGGAGAAGATGAACACTGAAGCTTTCTTT. This sequence joins TRBV18 and TRBJ1-1; D uncertain. The germline V gene has CDR1 KGHSH and CDR2 LQKENI. The CDR3 runs 14 residues. Trimming stripped 5 bases from V and 0 bases from J, with 10 bases between.

The genes are TRBV5-6 and TRBJ1-1; possible D gene TRBD1, 6 bases. V lost 4 bases and J lost 6, with 19 bases in between. The CDR3 runs to 15 residues. Germline-derived CDR1 and CDR2 are SGHDT and YYEEEE. The DNA for the CDR3 is TGTGCCAGCAGCGGGGTGAGTTGGGGGCACTCTGAAGCTTTCTTT. Its protein product is CASSGVSWGHSEAFF.

The chain uses TRBV6-4 and TRBJ2-3, with 11 bases aligning to TRBD2. J was trimmed by 0 bases and V by 4 bases; bases with no gene match: 3. The CDR3 is 16 amino acids. CDR1 is MRHNA, CDR2 SNTAGT, per germline. This CDR3 reads CASSVLAGGSTDTQYF. Here the CDR3 DNA reads TGTGCCAGCAGTGTCCTAGCGGGGGGTAGCACAGATACGCAGTATTTT.

This sequence joins TRBV2 and TRBJ1-1; D not resolved. Between the trimmed V and J ends, which lost 7 bases and 1 base, there was a span of 4 bases. The germline V gene encodes CDR1 SNHLY and CDR2 FYNNEI. There are 11 residues in the CDR3. CDR3 nucleotides: TGTGCCAGCATCAGGAACACTGAAGCTTTCTTT. It specifies CASIRNTEAFF.

The V and J genes are TRBV18 and TRBJ1-5, with D tentatively TRBD1 (5 bases). The V end was cut by 1 base, the J end by 4 bases, with 11 bases between. Germline CDR1 and CDR2: KGHSH and LQKENI. This CDR3 contains 15 residues. The CDR3 region has the DNA TGTGCCAGCTCACCACGCCAGGGTGTTAATCAGCCCCAGCATTTT. This encodes CASSPRQGVNQPQHF.

The genes are TRBV5-1 and TRBJ1-2; 7 bases align to TRBD1. CDR3 length equals 13 residues. Per germline, CDR1 SGHRS and CDR2 YFSETQ. With 3 bases clipped from V and 2 bases from J, the junction kept 1 base outside the gene matches. The CDR3: CASSWDRNYGYTF. The CDR3 coding sequence is TGCGCCAGCAGCTGGGACAGAAACTATGGCTACACCTTC.

This chain joins TRBV5-1 and TRBJ1-1; D remains ambiguous. V lost 2 bases to trimming and J lost 1 base, with 6 bases between them. Germline V gives CDR1 SGHRS, CDR2 YFSETQ. This CDR3 has 13 residues. CDR3 loop: CASSFDKNTEAFF. In nucleotides, the CDR3 is TGCGCCAGCAGCTTCGACAAGAACACTGAAGCTTTCTTT.

A note on this clone: The same CDR3 can be traced to other DNA sequences in this sample. The chain is built from TRBV7-3 and TRBJ2-3, with TRBD2 as a possible D gene (6 bases). Trimming took 0 bases from V and 1 from J, leaving 8 bases between them. The CDR3 covers 15 residues. Germline CDR1 SGHTA, CDR2 FQGTGA. The CDR3 region has the DNA TGTGCCAGCAGCTTAACATCGGGGGGCACAGATACGCAGTATTTT. Protein: CASSLTSGGTDTQYF. Drawing the rest from reference TRBV7-3 and TRBJ2-3, the complete variable domain is GAGVSQTPSNKVTEKGKYVELRCDPISGHTALYWYRQSLGQGPEFLIYFQGTGAADDSGLPNDRFFAVRPEGSVSTLKIQRTERGDSAVYLCASSLTSGGTDTQYFGPGTRLTVL.

V gene TRBV5-8 combines with J gene TRBJ2-7, with 10 positions matching TRBD1. V lost 2 bases and J lost 5; bases outside the gene matches: 7. CDR1 and CDR2 (germline): SGHTS, YDEGEE. The CDR3 runs to 15 residues. DNA of the CDR3: TGTGCCAGCAGCTTCGGGACAGGGGTTAACAACGAGCAGTACTTC. It yields the protein CASSFGTGVNNEQYF.

V usage is TRBV10-3 and J usage is TRBJ1-2; the D gene is possibly TRBD1 (5 bases). The V gene lost 5 bases and the J gene lost 7 bases, with 8 bases spanning the gap. CDR3 length: 11 residues. Looked up from germline, CDR1 is ENHRY and CDR2 is SYGVKD. The CDR3 loop reads CAISPGGGYTF. The CDR3 nucleotides read TGTGCCATCAGTCCGGGGGGTGGCTACACCTTC.

The chain employs TRBV19 and TRBJ2-1; 15 bases are shared with TRBD2. Germline V lookup: CDR1 LNHDA, CDR2 SQIVND (reference sequence). There are 17 residues in the CDR3. J lost 7 bases, V lost 5 bases, and 9 bases had no gene match. CDR3 protein: CASSVQPGLAGGNEQFF. DNA of the CDR3: TGTGCCAGTAGTGTACAACCGGGACTAGCGGGGGGAAATGAGCAGTTCTTC.

This clone appeared a single time. The rearrangement joins TRBV25-1 to TRBJ1-2; D is undetermined. The V gene lost 1 base and the J gene lost 7 bases, with 13 bases spanning the gap. There are 14 residues in the CDR3. CDR1 and CDR2 (germline): MGHDK, SYGVNS. CDR3 nucleotides: TGTGCCAGCAGTGAATTCGCGGGTTCTCGTGGCTACACCTTC. Protein product: CASSEFAGSRGYTF.

This sequence joins TRBV5-1 and TRBJ1-1; TRBD1 matches 8 bases. Trimming took 4 bases from V and 3 from J; bases not matched to a gene: 17. CDR3 size: 18 residues. The germline V gene encodes CDR1 SGHRS and CDR2 YFSETQ. Here the CDR3 reads CASSLKTSGGAGYTEAFF. DNA of the CDR3: TGCGCCAGCAGCCTAAAGACATCAGGGGGCGCCGGCTACACTGAAGCTTTCTTT.

The chain combines TRBV6-5 with TRBJ1-1; D is possibly TRBD1 (6 bases). In germline, CDR1 is MNHEY, CDR2 SVGAGI. Trimming stripped 6 bases from V and 7 bases from J, with 9 bases between. CDR3 length: 11 residues. The CDR3 here is CASSDRFEAFF. In DNA, the CDR3 is TGTGCCAGCAGCGACAGGTTTGAAGCTTTCTTT.